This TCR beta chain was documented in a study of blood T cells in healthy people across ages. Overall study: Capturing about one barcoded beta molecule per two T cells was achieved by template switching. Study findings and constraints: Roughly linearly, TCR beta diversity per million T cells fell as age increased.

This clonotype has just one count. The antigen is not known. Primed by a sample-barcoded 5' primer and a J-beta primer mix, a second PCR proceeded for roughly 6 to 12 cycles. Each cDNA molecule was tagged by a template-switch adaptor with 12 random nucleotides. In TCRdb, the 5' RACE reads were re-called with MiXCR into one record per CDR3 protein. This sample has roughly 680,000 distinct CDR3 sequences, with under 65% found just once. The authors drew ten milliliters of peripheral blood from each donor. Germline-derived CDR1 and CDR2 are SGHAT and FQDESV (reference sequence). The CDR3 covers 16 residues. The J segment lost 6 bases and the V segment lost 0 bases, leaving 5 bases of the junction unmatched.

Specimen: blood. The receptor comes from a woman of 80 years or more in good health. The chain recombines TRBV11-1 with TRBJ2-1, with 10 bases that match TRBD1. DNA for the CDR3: TGTGCCAGCAGCTTAGCCTCGGGACAGGGGTTCAATGAGCAGTTCTTC. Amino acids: CASSLASGQGFNEQFF.